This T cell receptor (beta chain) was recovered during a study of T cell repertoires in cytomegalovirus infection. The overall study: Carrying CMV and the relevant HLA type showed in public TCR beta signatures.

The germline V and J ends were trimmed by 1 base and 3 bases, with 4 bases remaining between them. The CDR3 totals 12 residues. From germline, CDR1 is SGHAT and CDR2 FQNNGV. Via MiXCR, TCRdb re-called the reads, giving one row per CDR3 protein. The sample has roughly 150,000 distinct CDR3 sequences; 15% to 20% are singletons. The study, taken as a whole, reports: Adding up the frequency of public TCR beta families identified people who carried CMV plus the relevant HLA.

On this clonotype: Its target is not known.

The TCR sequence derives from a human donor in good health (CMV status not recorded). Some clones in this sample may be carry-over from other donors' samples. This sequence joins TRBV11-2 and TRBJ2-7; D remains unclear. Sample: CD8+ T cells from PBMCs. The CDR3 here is CASSLVHYEQYF. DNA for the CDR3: TGTGCCAGCAGCTTAGTCCACTACGAGCAGTACTTC.